This passage covers 12 T cell receptor beta chains from one sample sequenced in a study of blood T cell repertoires in COVID-19. Sequencing was performed with immunoSEQ multiplex PCR; in TCRdb, only in-frame clones are kept and a portion is missing. The table records approximately 41,000 clones, over 75% of them present only once. The sample comprised peripheral blood. The receptor source for this set is a woman of 80 years or more with acute or convalescent COVID-19.

There are a few counts of this clone. This chain uses TRBV6-5 with TRBJ1-3; D is possibly TRBD1 (5 bases). V dropped 4 bases and J dropped 3 bases, with 16 bases sitting between them. The CDR3 consists of 16 residues. Germline CDR1 is MNHEY and CDR2 is SVGAGI. As DNA, the CDR3 is TGTGCCAGCAGTTCCCGCCTCGGGGGGGGTGGAAACACCATATATTTT. It is translated as CASSSRLGGGGNTIYF.

The chain links TRBV5-3 to TRBJ1-5, with 10 bases matching TRBD1. TRBV5-3 belongs to the ORF category, with a function that is uncertain. The CDR3 has 15 residues. V lost 3 bases, J lost 4 bases, and 4 bases stayed unmatched. CDR3 in DNA: TGTGCCAGAAGCTGGGACAGGGGAGGGAATCAGCCCCAGCATTTT. This translates into CARSWDRGGNQPQHF.

The chain carries TRBV6-5 and TRBJ1-5, with TRBD1 identical over 10 bases. The V and J ends lost 6 bases and 5 bases, in that order; junction bases with no gene match: 4. The CDR3 consists of 14 residues. The germline V gene has CDR1 MNHEY and CDR2 SVGAGI. The CDR3 reads CASRRQGADQPQHF. CDR3 nucleotide sequence: TGTGCCAGCAGAAGACAGGGGGCTGATCAGCCCCAGCATTTT.

J is TRBJ2-3 and V is TRBV7-9; tentatively, D is TRBD2 (6 bases). Germline V CDR1 and CDR2: SEHNR, FQNEAQ (reference sequence). CDR3 length: 18 residues. Trimming removed 2 bases from V and 0 bases from J, with 18 bases in between. DNA for the CDR3: TGTGCCAGCAGCTTACCCCCTGGGGGAGGTCCTAGCACAGATACGCAGTATTTT. This encodes CASSLPPGGGPSTDTQYF.

V gene TRBV28 combines with J gene TRBJ1-4, with TRBD1 matching 7 bases. Germline V lookup: CDR1 MDHEN, CDR2 SYDVKM. J lost 0 bases, V lost 2 bases, and 0 bases had no gene match. The CDR3 is 15 amino acids. The CDR3 here is CASSLGTATNEKLFF. CDR3 bases: TGTGCCAGCAGTTTAGGGACAGCAACTAATGAAAAACTGTTTTTT.

This clone was counted between two and nine times. The chain is built from TRBV28 and TRBJ1-1; D not certain. The germline V gene has CDR1 MDHEN and CDR2 SYDVKM. V lost 10 bases, J lost 3 bases, and 12 bases lay in between. The CDR3 spans 12 residues. The DNA for the CDR3 is TGTGCCACCTCCACAGTCGACACTGAAGCTTTCTTT. Protein product: CATSTVDTEAFF.

The chain is built from TRBV28 and TRBJ1-6; D may be TRBD1 (5 bases). Germline lookup yields CDR1 MDHEN and CDR2 SYDVKM. This CDR3 is 16 amino acids long. V lost 7 bases and J lost 7, with 20 bases in between. The CDR3 reads CASTLSGQGGNSPLHF. Written as DNA, the CDR3 is TGTGCCAGCACCCTATCGGGCCAGGGAGGGAATTCACCCCTCCACTTT.

This sequence joins TRBV7-9 and TRBJ2-3, with 8 bases identical to TRBD2. V was clipped by 3 bases and J by 2 bases; unmatched bases: 7. This CDR3 is 16 amino acids long. From germline, CDR1 is SEHNR and CDR2 FQNEAQ (reference sequence). The CDR3 DNA sequence: TGTGCCAGCAGCTTGGCGGGGGGCCTCTACACAGATACGCAGTATTTT. Protein sequence: CASSLAGGLYTDTQYF.

The J gene is TRBJ1-1, the V gene TRBV12-3 or TRBV12-4; 7 bases map to TRBD1. The CDR3 loop spans 12 amino acids. Unmatched junction bases numbered 3, after V lost 5 bases and J lost 6 bases. This CDR3 reads CASSQGVAEAFF. The DNA of the CDR3 is TGTGCCAGCAGTCAGGGGGTTGCTGAAGCTTTCTTT.

The rearrangement joins TRBV10-3 to TRBJ1-2, with D hard to call. Germline V gene lookup returns CDR1 ENHRY and CDR2 SYGVKD. V lost 4 bases and J 0 bases, leaving 9 bases between the germline ends. The CDR3 has 14 residues. CDR3: CAISGRLANYGYTF. CDR3 nucleotide sequence: TGTGCCATCAGTGGCAGGTTAGCTAACTATGGCTACACCTTC.

This clone was counted a single time. The CDR3 spells CSTLRGAAGTEAFF. The DNA for the CDR3 is TGCAGCACTTTACGGGGAGCGGCGGGCACTGAAGCTTTCTTT. The chain couples TRBV29-1 to TRBJ1-1; D ambiguous. This CDR3 comprises 14 residues. The germline V gene encodes CDR1 SQVTM and CDR2 ANQGSEA. The V and J ends lost 8 bases and 4 bases respectively, with 20 bases between them.

The chain combines TRBV3-1 (or the pseudogene TRBV3-2) with TRBJ1-3, with D hard to call. V was pared by 1 base and J by 0 bases, with 7 bases between. Germline loops: CDR1 LGHDT, CDR2 YNNKEL (reference sequence). This CDR3 spans 15 amino acids. The CDR3 reads CASSQGGRSGNTIYF. The CDR3 DNA follows: TGTGCCAGCAGCCAAGGCGGCCGCTCTGGAAACACCATATATTTT.